The rows below give T cell receptor beta chains drawn from one sample of a study of control samples from healthy donors and cancer patients. Assay: immunoSEQ multiplex PCR; the TCRdb copy retains only in-frame clones and omits some. The sample carries just under 100,000 clones, just over 90% recorded once. Material for sequencing was blood. Receptors originate from a man younger than 35 in good health. Each CDR3 is given with its conserved first and last residue. Fields, in order: CDR3 length, V gene, CDR3 protein.

length: 15; V: TRBV6-2/TRBV6-3; CDR3: CASSNTGVSLETQYF
length: 14; V: TRBV30; CDR3: CASARRDLNTEAFF
length: 13; V: TRBV11-2; CDR3: CASSPVDIPGVFF
length: 14; V: TRBV27; CDR3: CASSWTEGNTEAFF
length: 17; V: TRBV7-2; CDR3: CASSHPAGGPNDSPLHF
length: 15; V: TRBV3-1/TRBV3-2; CDR3: CASSQGGIRADEQFF
length: 17; V: TRBV7-8; CDR3: CASSLGLTVFGNQPQHF
length: 17; V: TRBV7-8; CDR3: CASSLGKRGLSTGELFF
length: 16; V: TRBV2; CDR3: CASSVLPQGTSNEQYF
length: 13; V: TRBV6-6; CDR3: CASSVAGELAQYF
length: 14; V: TRBV19; CDR3: CASSTDRLNTEAFF
length: 16; V: TRBV7-9; CDR3: CASSAPLGYGDYGYTF
length: 11; V: TRBV19; CDR3: CASAQNTEAFF
length: 15; V: TRBV6-5; CDR3: CASSYWVDSVGELFF
length: 15; V: TRBV9; CDR3: CASSVGASGDQPQHF
length: 16; V: TRBV6-2/TRBV6-3; CDR3: CASSWDPGVPNTEAFF
length: 16; V: TRBV5-1; CDR3: CASSSFIGGPFYEQYF